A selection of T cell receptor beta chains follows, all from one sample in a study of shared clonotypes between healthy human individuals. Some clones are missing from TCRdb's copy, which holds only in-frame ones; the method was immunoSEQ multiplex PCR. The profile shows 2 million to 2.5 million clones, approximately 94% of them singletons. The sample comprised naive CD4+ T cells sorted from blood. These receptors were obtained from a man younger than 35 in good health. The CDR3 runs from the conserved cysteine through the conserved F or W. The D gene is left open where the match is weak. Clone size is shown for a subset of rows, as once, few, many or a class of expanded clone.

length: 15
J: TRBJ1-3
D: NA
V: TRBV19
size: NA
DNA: TGTGCCAGTAGTATAACAAGGGACTCTGGAAACACCATATATTTT
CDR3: CASSITRDSGNTIYF

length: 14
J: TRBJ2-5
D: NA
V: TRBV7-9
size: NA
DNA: TGTGCCAGCAGCCTAAATTCCGGGGTAGAGACCCAGTACTTC
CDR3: CASSLNSGVETQYF

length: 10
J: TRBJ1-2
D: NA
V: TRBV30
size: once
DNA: TGTGCCTGGGGACGCCTGAGCTACACCTTC
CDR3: CAWGRLSYTF

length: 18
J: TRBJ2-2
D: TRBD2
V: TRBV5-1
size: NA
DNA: TGCGCCAGCAGCTTGGGACCTAGCGGGAGGTGGAACACCGGGGAGCTGTTTTTT
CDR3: CASSLGPSGRWNTGELFF

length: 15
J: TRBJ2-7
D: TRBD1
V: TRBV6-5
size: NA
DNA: TGTGCCAGCAGTTACTCCGGGACAGGGGTTGGCGAGCAGTACTTC
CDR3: CASSYSGTGVGEQYF

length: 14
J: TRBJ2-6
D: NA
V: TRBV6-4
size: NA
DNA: TGTGCCAGCAGTGAGCGGGGCTCCCAGGCCGTCCTGACTTTC
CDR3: CASSERGSQAVLTF

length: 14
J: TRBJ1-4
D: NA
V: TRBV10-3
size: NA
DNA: TGTGCCATCAGTGCCGACAGAACTAATGAAAAACTGTTTTTT
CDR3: CAISADRTNEKLFF

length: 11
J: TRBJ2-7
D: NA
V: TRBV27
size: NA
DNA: TGTGCCAGCGGGCCGAGATCGAAGCAGTACTTC
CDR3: CASGPRSKQYF

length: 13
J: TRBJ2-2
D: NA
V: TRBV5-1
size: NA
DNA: TGCGCCAGCAGCCGGACGGTTTCCGGGGAGCTGTTTTTT
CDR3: CASSRTVSGELFF

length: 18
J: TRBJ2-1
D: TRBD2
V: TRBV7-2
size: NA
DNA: TGTGCCAGCAGCTTGGGAGGACTAGCGGGGAGCTCCTACAATGAGCAGTTCTTC
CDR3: CASSLGGLAGSSYNEQFF

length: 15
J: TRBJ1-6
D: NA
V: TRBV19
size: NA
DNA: TGTGCCAGTAGTATAGATGGCCAGGGACGGTCACCCCTCCACTTT
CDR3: CASSIDGQGRSPLHF

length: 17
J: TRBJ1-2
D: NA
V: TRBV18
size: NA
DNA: TGTGCCAGCTCACCACCGAACGGAGGGATTAGTGTGAGGGGCTACACCTTC
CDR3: CASSPPNGGISVRGYTF

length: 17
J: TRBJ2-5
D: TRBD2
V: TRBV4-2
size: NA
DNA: TGTGCCAGCAGCCAAGGTAGTGGACTAGCGATTGGAGAGACCCAGTACTTC
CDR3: CASSQGSGLAIGETQYF

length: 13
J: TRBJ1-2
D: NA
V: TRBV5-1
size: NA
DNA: TGCGCCAGCAGCCCGGACAGCACGTATGGCTACACCTTC
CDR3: CASSPDSTYGYTF

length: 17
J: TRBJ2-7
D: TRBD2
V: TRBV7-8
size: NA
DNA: TGTGCCAGCAGGGGGAGGGTAGCGGGAGGGACCTACTACGAGCAGTACTTC
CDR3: CASRGRVAGGTYYEQYF

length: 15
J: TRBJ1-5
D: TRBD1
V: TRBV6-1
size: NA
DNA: TGTGCCAGCACTGGGACAGGGGGCGGAAATCAGCCCCAGCATTTT
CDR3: CASTGTGGGNQPQHF

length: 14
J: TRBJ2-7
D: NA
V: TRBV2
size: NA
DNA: TGTGCCAGCAGTGAAGACTCCCATAGGTACGAGCAGTACTTC
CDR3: CASSEDSHRYEQYF

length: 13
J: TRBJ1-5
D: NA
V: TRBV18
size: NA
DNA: TGTGCCAGCTCACCAGGAGGGAATCAGCCCCAGCATTTT
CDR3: CASSPGGNQPQHF

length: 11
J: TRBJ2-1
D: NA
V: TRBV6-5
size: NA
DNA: TGTGCCAGCACCAGAGACAATGAGCAGTTCTTC
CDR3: CASTRDNEQFF

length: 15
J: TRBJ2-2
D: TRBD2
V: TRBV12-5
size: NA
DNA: TGTGCTAGTGGGAGACTAGCGGGATCCACCGGGGAGCTGTTTTTT
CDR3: CASGRLAGSTGELFF

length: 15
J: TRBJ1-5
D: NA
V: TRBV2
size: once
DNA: TGTGCCAGCAACTATTACAGGGAGGGCAATCAGCCCCAGCATTTT
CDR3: CASNYYREGNQPQHF

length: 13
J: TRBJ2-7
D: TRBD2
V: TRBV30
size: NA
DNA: TGTGCCTGGAACGCGGAGCGGGGTTACGAGCAGTACTTC
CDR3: CAWNAERGYEQYF

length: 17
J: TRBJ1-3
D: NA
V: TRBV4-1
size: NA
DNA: TGCGCCAGCAGCCAAGAAAAGGACGGCCACTCTGGAAACACCATATATTTT
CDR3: CASSQEKDGHSGNTIYF

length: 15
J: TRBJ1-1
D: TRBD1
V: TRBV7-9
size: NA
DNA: TGTGCCAGCAGCTTAGGGACAGGGCGGGACACTGAAGCTTTCTTT
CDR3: CASSLGTGRDTEAFF

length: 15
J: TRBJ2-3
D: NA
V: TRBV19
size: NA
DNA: TGTGCCAGTAGTGGTGAAGCGGGCTACACAGATACGCAGTATTTT
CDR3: CASSGEAGYTDTQYF

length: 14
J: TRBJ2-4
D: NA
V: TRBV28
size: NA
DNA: TGTGCCAGCAGTTTCAATTTGGCCAAAAACATTCAGTACTTC
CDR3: CASSFNLAKNIQYF

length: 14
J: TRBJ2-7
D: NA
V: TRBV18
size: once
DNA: TGTGCCAGCTCACCCGGGACAAGCGCCTACGAGCAGTACTTC
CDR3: CASSPGTSAYEQYF

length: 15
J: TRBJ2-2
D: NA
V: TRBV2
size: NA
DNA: TGTGCCAGCAGCGTGGAGGGGAAGAACACCGGGGAGCTGTTTTTT
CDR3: CASSVEGKNTGELFF

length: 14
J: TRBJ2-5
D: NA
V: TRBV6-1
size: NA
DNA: TGTGCCAGCAGAAAAATAGCGGCGGGAGAGACCCAGTACTTC
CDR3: CASRKIAAGETQYF

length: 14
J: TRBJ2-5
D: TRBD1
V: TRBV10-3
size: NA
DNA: TGTGCCACCACGGACAGGGAAGGGTGGGAGACCCAGTACTTC
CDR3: CATTDREGWETQYF

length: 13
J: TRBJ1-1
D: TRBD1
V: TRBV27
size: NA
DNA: TGTGCCAGCAGTTTCAGGGGGGGCACTGAAGCTTTCTTT
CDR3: CASSFRGGTEAFF

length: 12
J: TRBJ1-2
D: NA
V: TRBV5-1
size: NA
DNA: TGCGCCAGCAGCTTTCCGGACCAGGGACCTCCATTC
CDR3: CASSFPDQGPPF

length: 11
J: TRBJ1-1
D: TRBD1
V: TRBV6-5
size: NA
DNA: TGTGCCAGCAGTAAACAGGGGGCAGCTTTCTTT
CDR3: CASSKQGAAFF

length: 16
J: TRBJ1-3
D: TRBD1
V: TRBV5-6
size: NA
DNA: TGTGCCAGCAGCTTAGGGACAGGGAGCTCTGGAAACACCATATATTTT
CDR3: CASSLGTGSSGNTIYF

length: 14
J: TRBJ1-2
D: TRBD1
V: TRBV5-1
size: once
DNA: TGCGCCAGCAGCCCGGGACAGGGGGCGAGCGGCTACACCTTC
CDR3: CASSPGQGASGYTF

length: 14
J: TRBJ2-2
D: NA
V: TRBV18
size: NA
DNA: TGTGCCAGCTCCCGGACATCTGGCACCGGGGAGCTGTTTTTT
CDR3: CASSRTSGTGELFF

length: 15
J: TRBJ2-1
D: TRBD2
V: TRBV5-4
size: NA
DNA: TGTGCCAGCCGGATTGAGAGCGGGAGGGCCGATGAGCAGTTCTTC
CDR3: CASRIESGRADEQFF

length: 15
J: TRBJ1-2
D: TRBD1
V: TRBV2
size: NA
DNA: TGTGCCAGCAGGAAGGGACAGGGAAACTTCGACGGCTACACCTTC
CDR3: CASRKGQGNFDGYTF

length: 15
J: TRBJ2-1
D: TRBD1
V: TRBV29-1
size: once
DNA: TGCAGCGTTGAACCCCGGGACAGGGTGAACAATGAGCAGTTCTTC
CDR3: CSVEPRDRVNNEQFF

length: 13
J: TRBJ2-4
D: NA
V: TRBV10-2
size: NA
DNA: TGCGCCAGCAGTGAGATAGCTTCTGATCTACAGTACTTC
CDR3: CASSEIASDLQYF

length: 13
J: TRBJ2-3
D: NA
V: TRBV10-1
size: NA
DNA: TGCGCCAGCAGTGAGTCCATAGGTGGTACGCAGTATTTT
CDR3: CASSESIGGTQYF